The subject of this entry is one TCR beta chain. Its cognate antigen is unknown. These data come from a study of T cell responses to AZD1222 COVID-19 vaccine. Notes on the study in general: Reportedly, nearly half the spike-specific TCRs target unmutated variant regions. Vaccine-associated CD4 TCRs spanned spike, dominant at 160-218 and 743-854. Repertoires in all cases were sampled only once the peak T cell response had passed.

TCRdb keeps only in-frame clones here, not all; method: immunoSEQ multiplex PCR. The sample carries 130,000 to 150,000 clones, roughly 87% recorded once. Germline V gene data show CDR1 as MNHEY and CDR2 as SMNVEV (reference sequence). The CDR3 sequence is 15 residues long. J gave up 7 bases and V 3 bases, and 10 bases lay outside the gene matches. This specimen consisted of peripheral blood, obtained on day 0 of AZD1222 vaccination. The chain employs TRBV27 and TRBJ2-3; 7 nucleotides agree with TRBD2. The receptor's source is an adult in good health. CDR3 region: CASSLGKAGWNTQYF. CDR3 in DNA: TGTGCCAGCAGTTTGGGGAAAGCGGGATGGAATACGCAGTATTTT.